This T cell receptor (beta chain) was captured by sequencing in a study of identical twins listed by TCRdb under 2016. Background for the entire study: To test whether fetal clonotypes persist, this study deep-sequenced TCR alpha and beta repertoires from monozygotic twins, from unrelated adults of various ages, and from cord blood. To rule out contamination, the twin experiments were replicated at different times with different library preparation protocols.

Overall study outcomes, separate from this receptor: Excess twin sharing in beta out-of-frame sequences was weaker because fewer shared sequences lowered the signal-to-noise ratio. Zero-insertion analyses could be partly confounded by invariant T cells such as MAIT and iNKT, though diverse VJ usage argued against such confounding for most clonotypes. Out-of-frame TCR alpha sequences shared between twins showed an excess of low generation-probability sequences compared with coincidental sharing between unrelated individuals. Fewer insertions were carried by abundant cord blood beta clonotypes, a similar but weaker trend appeared in young adult naive repertoires, and no such trend appeared in memory repertoires. Because the same donors could not be followed over many years, the conclusions relied on cross-sectional statistical analysis. In monozygotic twins, recombination models systematically underestimated out-of-frame TCR alpha sharing, but the models matched the sharing seen between unrelated individuals.

The library was generated by 5' RACE. Sequencing relied on an Illumina HiSeq 2000. A universal primer binding site was introduced by template switching, and a unique molecular identifier was present in the final cDNA, enabling accurate counting of TCR cDNA molecules. Specific primers in the conserved constant-segment region were used to synthesize first-strand cDNA for the TCR alpha and beta chains. To control for contamination, every cDNA library was double barcoded, receiving both a SMART-Mk sample barcode and Illumina barcodes. Two successive PCR steps introduced TruSeq adapter sequences along with Illumina sample barcodes. Sequencing of the TCR alpha and beta cDNA libraries was done on the Illumina HiSeq platform using custom primers. The published analysis was carried out like this. MiGEC was used to process raw reads and extract unique molecular identifiers, and MiXCR was used to find CDR3 positions. For each individual, recombination models were inferred using an EM algorithm with the repgenHMM and IGoR tools. The analysis of shared clonotypes was done with the tcR package in R, with sharing normalized by the product of cloneset sizes. To study raw recombination without the effects of thymic and clonal selection, out-of-frame nonproductive sequences were analyzed. TCRdb itself trimmed the public reads at Q25 with fastp, ran MiXCR and retained productive beta chains. Entries that share a CDR3 protein sequence are merged under the most common genes and DNA. The V and J calls reflect TCRdb's pipeline rather than the authors' work. For this sample the table gives under 500,000 distinct CDR3 sequences, of which roughly an eighth were detected only once. Approximately 0.98% of the sample is held by the ten biggest clonotypes.

This clonotype has just a few counts. It lacks a known antigen. No base qualities exist here, and no much larger clone lies one base off it. Every donor was a healthy Caucasian. The twin cohort comprised three pairs of female monozygotic twins, all aged roughly 18 to 30 years. Positive isolation kits from Invitrogen were used to isolate the CD4+ and CD8+ T cell populations. Inclusive of the bounding cysteine and phenylalanine, the CDR3 is 14 residues long. Only the CDR3 region is kept as DNA, spanning 42 bases read in frame from base 1. As encoded in the germline V gene (reference sequence), CDR1 is GTSNPN while CDR2 is SVGIG. Between the V and J ends, shortened by 8 bases and 3 bases respectively, the junction contains 16 bases. These data were likewise used in another study, on yellow fever vaccine responses in identical twins. The second study reports: The T cell response to vaccination in identical twins was reported by the authors to appear partly convergent and partly personalized. The study precisely tracked vaccine-responding T cell clones in identical twins.

Recombination linked TRBV30 to TRBJ2-2; possibly the D gene is TRBD2, per 5 matching bases. The specimen was CD4+ T cells sorted from blood. This receptor was identified in a woman in her late teens or twenties in good health. The DNA is as follows: TGTGCCGGTGGGAGCCCTGGGGACACCGGGGAGCTGTTTTTT. It is translated as CAGGSPGDTGELFF.